The 18 T cell receptor beta chains below were found in one sample sequenced in a study of T cell responses to AZD1222 COVID-19 vaccine. Repertoires were generated with immunoSEQ multiplex PCR, while TCRdb's copy carries only in-frame clones and drops some. The table has about 120,000 clones, 86% seen once. The source material was peripheral blood, sampled 28 days after the second AZD1222 dose. The receptors were gathered from an adult who received the AZD1222 COVID-19 vaccine.

This clone is a singleton in its sample. The J gene is TRBJ1-1, the V gene TRBV11-2; D perhaps matches TRBD1 (5 bases). Per the germline V gene, CDR1 is SGHAT and CDR2 is FQNNGV. CDR3 length: 15 amino acids. Trimming pared 0 bases from V and 2 bases from J, leaving 10 bases between. The CDR3 sequence is CASSLDGRVNTEAFF. In DNA form, the CDR3 reads TGTGCCAGCAGCTTAGATGGCAGGGTAAACACTGAAGCTTTCTTT.

The CDR3 coding sequence is TGCGCCAGCAGCTTGTCGGCACTGACGAACACTGAAGCTTTCTTT. It codes for CASSLSALTNTEAFF. The J gene is TRBJ1-1, the V gene TRBV5-1; D is unresolved. The V gene's germline CDR1 is SGHRS and CDR2 YFSETQ. Trimming stripped 1 base from V and 1 base from J, with 11 bases between. This CDR3 spans 15 amino acids.

The chain links TRBV29-1 to TRBJ2-1; TRBD2 aligns across 11 bases. Germline CDR1 is SQVTM and CDR2 is ANQGSEA. V lost 4 bases and J lost 4; bases outside the gene matches: 3. The CDR3 loop spans 14 amino acids. CDR3 loop: CSVVLAGGYNEQFF. CDR3 DNA: TGCAGCGTTGTTTTAGCGGGGGGGTACAATGAGCAGTTCTTC.

The rearrangement links TRBV4-1 to TRBJ2-7, with TRBD2 matching over 9 bases. The CDR3 has 16 residues. Germline assignment: CDR1 MGHRA and CDR2 YSYEKL. V shed 4 bases and J 4 bases; nucleotides not matched to a gene: 11. The CDR3 sequence is CASSPRPGGGVYEQYF. The CDR3 coding sequence is TGCGCCAGCAGCCCCCGCCCAGGCGGGGGGGTGTACGAGCAGTACTTC.

This clone was seen only a few times. The chain has TRBV3-1 (or the pseudogene TRBV3-2) and TRBJ1-4; D is ambiguous. Germline CDR1 and CDR2: LGHDT and YNNKEL (reference sequence). V lost 1 base and J lost 0, with 9 bases in between. There are 16 residues in the CDR3. CDR3 in DNA: TGTGCCAGCAGCCAAGGGTGGGCCTCAACTAATGAAAAACTGTTTTTT. Amino acid sequence: CASSQGWASTNEKLFF.

This chain uses TRBV12-3 or TRBV12-4 with TRBJ2-1; possible D gene TRBD1, 6 bases. The CDR3 runs to 13 residues. Trimming pared 3 bases from V and 5 bases from J, leaving 8 bases between. The CDR3 nucleotides are TGTGCCAGCAGTTTTTGGGGGCACAATGAGCAGTTCTTC. Protein product: CASSFWGHNEQFF.

This clone was counted once. The chain joins TRBV6-6 to TRBJ2-5; TRBD2 aligns across 10 bases. The CDR3 sequence is 14 residues long. V trimming: 6 bases; J trimming: 5 bases; junction bases outside the gene matches: 6. The germline CDR1 and CDR2 sequences are MNHNY and SVGAGI (reference sequence). This chain's CDR3 is CASRTGTSVETQYF. Written as DNA, the CDR3 is TGTGCCAGCAGAACCGGGACTAGCGTTGAGACCCAGTACTTC.

This clone has only a few counts. The CDR3, as DNA: TGTGCCAGCAGCGCTAGGGGGACAGGGACGGATGGCTACACCTTC. As protein: CASSARGTGTDGYTF. The V gene is TRBV9, the J gene TRBJ1-2; the match to TRBD1 covers 9 bases. CDR1 is SGDLS, CDR2 YYNGEE, per germline. The CDR3 contains 15 residues. Losses at the gene ends were 3 bases for V and 6 bases for J; bases not matched to a gene: 9.

This chain uses TRBV28 with TRBJ2-1; D gene unclear. V lost 10 bases to trimming and J lost 4 bases, with 11 bases between them. Germline-derived CDR1 and CDR2 are MDHEN and SYDVKM. The CDR3 covers 12 residues. CDR3 in amino acids: CAISTAYNEQFF. The CDR3 DNA reads as TGTGCCATCTCCACGGCATACAATGAGCAGTTCTTC.

The chain employs TRBV6-2 or TRBV6-3 and TRBJ1-2; unclear D gene. With 7 bases removed from V and 7 bases from J, the gap between germline ends came to 25 bases. CDR1 is MNHEY and CDR2 is SVGEGT in the germline V gene. This CDR3 is built from 16 residues. The CDR3 is CASNPAGEGWRFGYTF. CDR3 nucleotides: TGTGCCAGCAACCCCGCCGGGGAGGGATGGAGGTTTGGCTACACCTTC.

The chain combines TRBV5-1 with TRBJ1-2, with TRBD1 matching 7 bases. In germline, CDR1 is SGHRS, CDR2 YFSETQ. The trim removed 0 bases at V and 6 bases at J, leaving 2 bases unmatched. There are 13 residues in the CDR3. The CDR3 DNA follows: TGCGCCAGCAGCTTGGGGGACAGAGATGGCTACACCTTC. The encoded protein is CASSLGDRDGYTF. The variable domain in full, completed from reference TRBV5-1 and TRBJ1-2, reads KAGVTQTPRYLIKTRGQQVTLSCSPISGHRSVSWYQQTPGQGLQFLFEYFSETQRNKGNFPGRFSGRQFSNSRSEMNVSTLELGDSALYLCASSLGDRDGYTFGSGTRLTVV.

V usage is TRBV11-2 and J usage is TRBJ1-6; D is possibly TRBD1 (5 bases). V gave up 5 bases and J gave up 4 bases, with 9 bases separating them. Germline loops: CDR1 SGHAT, CDR2 FQNNGV. This CDR3 comprises 14 residues. Here the CDR3 reads CASSPGQYNSPLHF. The CDR3 DNA reads as TGTGCCAGCAGCCCCGGACAATATAATTCACCCCTCCACTTT. Full variable domain (outside the CDR3, taken from reference TRBV11-2 and TRBJ1-6): EAGVAQSPRYKIIEKRQSVAFWCNPISGHATLYWYQQILGQGPKLLIQFQNNGVVDDSQLPKDRFSAERLKGVDSTLKIQPAKLEDSAVYLCASSPGQYNSPLHFGNGTRLTVT.

The chain couples TRBV19 to TRBJ1-1; possible D gene TRBD1, 6 bases. Germline CDR1 is LNHDA and CDR2 is SQIVND (reference sequence). The length of the CDR3 is 14 residues. Trimming stripped 7 bases from V and 0 bases from J, with 12 bases between. The CDR3 nucleotides are TGTGCCAGTATGGACAGTACCTTGAACACTGAAGCTTTCTTT. Protein product: CASMDSTLNTEAFF.

The V and J genes are TRBV21-1 and TRBJ1-2; the tabulated D call, TRBD1, remains unverified against the DNA. TRBV21-1 has pseudogene status. The CDR3 consists of 16 residues. The CDR3 protein is CASSRPRDRDIYGYTF. CDR3 bases: TGTGCCAGCAGCAGACCCCGGGACAGGGATATCTATGGCTACACCTTC.

The rearrangement links TRBV29-1 to TRBJ2-2; D not resolved. Deletions cut 4 bases from V and 2 bases from J, with 8 bases between. There are 13 residues in the CDR3. Per germline, CDR1 SQVTM and CDR2 ANQGSEA. The CDR3 protein is CSVVTVNTGELFF. The DNA for the CDR3 is TGCAGCGTTGTTACGGTTAACACCGGGGAGCTGTTTTTT.

The chain joins TRBV29-1 to TRBJ2-6, with D hard to call. This CDR3 is 14 amino acids long. Between the trimmed V and J ends, which lost 6 bases and 0 bases, there was a span of 9 bases. Germline V gene data show CDR1 as SQVTM and CDR2 as ANQGSEA. In DNA, the CDR3 is TGCAGCGTCACCAGTGGCTCTGGGGCCAACGTCCTGACTTTC. As protein: CSVTSGSGANVLTF.

This clone was picked up one time. The chain carries TRBV7-9 and TRBJ2-2, with a weak D call TRBD1 (5 bases). Germline V gene lookup returns CDR1 SEHNR and CDR2 FQNEAQ (reference sequence). The V end was cut by 0 bases, the J end by 9 bases, with 11 bases between. The CDR3 totals 14 residues. The CDR3 spells CASSLAYQGRELFF. In nucleotides, the CDR3 is TGTGCCAGCAGCTTAGCCTACCAGGGCCGGGAGCTGTTTTTT.

This clone appeared once. The CDR3 sequence is CASRGGGAETQYF. The DNA for the CDR3 is TGTGCCAGCAGGGGTGGCGGGGCTGAGACCCAGTACTTC. The chain is built from TRBV27 and TRBJ2-5, with D maybe TRBD2 (6 bases). Deletions cut 6 bases from V and 5 bases from J, with 13 bases between. The CDR3 contains 13 residues. Germline CDR1 MNHEY, CDR2 SMNVEV (reference sequence).